These 11 T cell receptor beta chains share one sample of origin, sequenced in a study of T cells in Graves' hyperthyroidism and ophthalmopathy. Authors of the study amplified TCR beta CDR3 regions from RNA transcripts. The study used the HTBI primer set for a first-round RT-PCR of the TCR CDR3. TCRdb independently ran MiXCR on the multiplex PCR reads; one entry per CDR3 protein. Seen here are around 340,000 distinct CDR3 sequences, approximately 15% observed once, and the top ten hold approximately 23%. The sequencing input was blood. These receptors came from a woman in her 30s with Graves' hyperthyroidism.

This clonotype was picked up many times. The J gene is TRBJ2-3, the V gene TRBV20-1, with TRBD1 as a possible D gene (6 bases). V was cut by 7 bases and J by 3 bases, with 11 bases left in between. Germline V gene lookup returns CDR1 DFQATT and CDR2 SNEGSKA (reference sequence). The CDR3 totals 12 residues. The CDR3 coding sequence is TGCAGTGGAGGACAGCCTACAGATACGCAGTATTTT. This encodes CSGGQPTDTQYF.

This clonotype was observed at least ten times. The chain is built from TRBV6-5 and TRBJ2-7; 9 positions agree with TRBD1. The germline V gene has CDR1 MNHEY and CDR2 SVGAGI. V lost 1 base to trimming and J lost 3 bases; unmatched junction nucleotides: 4. The CDR3 extends over 15 amino acids. The CDR3 nucleotides read TGTGCCAGCAGTTACTGGGGGACAGGGTACTACGAGCAGTACTTC. It yields the protein CASSYWGTGYYEQYF.

This chain uses TRBV20-1 with TRBJ2-5; D is perhaps TRBD1 (6 bases). The ends were cut back, 3 bases at V and 2 bases at J, with 10 bases in the middle. There are 13 residues in the CDR3. CDR1 and CDR2 (germline): DFQATT, SNEGSKA (reference sequence). The CDR3 spells CSASVTGQETQYF. The CDR3 DNA sequence: TGCAGTGCTAGTGTGACAGGACAAGAGACCCAGTACTTC.

The table lists this clonotype with a few counts. The CDR3: CSVSPGTSFTYEQYF. CDR3 coding DNA: TGCAGCGTCTCACCCGGGACTAGCTTTACCTACGAGCAGTACTTC. The chain uses TRBV29-1 and TRBJ2-7; 9 nucleotides agree with TRBD2. This CDR3 is built from 15 residues. Germline CDR1 and CDR2: SQVTM and ANQGSEA. V was pared by 6 bases and J by 2 bases, with 11 bases of the junction left unmatched.

There are many counts of this clonotype. The chain uses TRBV6-1 and TRBJ2-2; 9 nucleotides match TRBD1. Germline V gene sequence: CDR1 MNHNS, CDR2 SASEGT. The CDR3 covers 14 residues. V trimming: 6 bases; J trimming: 1 base; junction bases outside the gene matches: 0. The chain's CDR3 is CASRGQGNTGELFF. The CDR3 coding sequence is TGTGCCAGCAGGGGACAGGGGAACACCGGGGAGCTGTTTTTT.

Points on this clonotype: A clone one base away is much larger, so this may be a read error. The rearrangement joins TRBV2 to TRBJ2-5; TRBD2 matches at 7 bases. This CDR3 is 14 amino acids long. Germline V gives CDR1 SNHLY, CDR2 FYNNEI. The CDR3 spells CASSGDYLQGTQYF. In nucleotides, the CDR3 is TGTGCCAGCAGTGGGGACTACCTACAAGGGACCCAGTACTTC.

There are many counts of this clonotype. The J gene is TRBJ1-4, the V gene TRBV7-8; D ambiguous. Germline-derived CDR1 and CDR2 are SGHVS and FQNEAQ. V gave up 2 bases and J gave up 6 bases, with 25 bases separating them. This CDR3 is built from 19 residues. CDR3 in amino acids: CASSLLVPSVLGEDEKLFF. CDR3 nucleotides: TGTGCCAGCAGCTTATTAGTGCCGTCGGTGTTGGGCGAGGATGAAAAACTGTTTTTT.

The chain recombines TRBV9 with TRBJ1-3, with 10 bases identical to TRBD1. V lost 3 bases and J lost 7; bases outside the gene matches: 7. This CDR3 contains 15 residues. Germline V gene lookup returns CDR1 SGDLS and CDR2 YYNGEE. The CDR3 here is CASSATTGGSNTIYF. Written as DNA, the CDR3 is TGTGCCAGCAGCGCTACGACAGGGGGCTCTAACACCATATATTTT. The full variable domain, in which reference TRBV9 and TRBJ1-3 provide the parts outside the CDR3, is DSGVTQTPKHLITATGQRVTLRCSPRSGDLSVYWYQQSLDQGLQFLIQYYNGEERAKGNILERFSAQQFPDLHSELNLSSLELGDSALYFCASSATTGGSNTIYFGEGSWLTVV.

V is TRBV6-2 or TRBV6-3 and J is TRBJ2-3; 8 bases map to TRBD2. Germline V lookup: CDR1 MNHEY, CDR2 SVGEGT. The CDR3 extends over 16 amino acids. J lost 1 base, V lost 6 bases, and 9 bases had no gene match. The CDR3, as DNA: TGTGCCAGCAGCTCGGACCTGCGGGAGGGCACAGATACGCAGTATTTT. This translates into CASSSDLREGTDTQYF.

This clonotype was seen ten or more times. This chain connects TRBV7-2 to TRBJ2-6; D gene ambiguous. This CDR3 spans 19 amino acids. Germline-derived CDR1 and CDR2 are SGHTA and FQGNSA. V lost 1 base, J lost 1 base, and 17 bases lay in between. The CDR3 sequence is CASSLGSMIMGSGANVLTF. In DNA, the CDR3 is TGTGCCAGCAGCTTAGGGAGTATGATTATGGGGTCTGGGGCCAACGTCCTGACTTTC.

This clonotype occurred many times. The chain employs TRBV13 and TRBJ1-5, with D perhaps TRBD1 (5 bases). V was cut by 5 bases and J by 4 bases, with 12 bases left in between. In germline, CDR1 is PRHDT, CDR2 FYEKMQ (reference sequence). CDR3 length: 14 amino acids. CDR3 sequence (DNA): TGTGCCAGCAGCCTCGGGGGAATTAATCAGCCCCAGCATTTT. Residues: CASSLGGINQPQHF.